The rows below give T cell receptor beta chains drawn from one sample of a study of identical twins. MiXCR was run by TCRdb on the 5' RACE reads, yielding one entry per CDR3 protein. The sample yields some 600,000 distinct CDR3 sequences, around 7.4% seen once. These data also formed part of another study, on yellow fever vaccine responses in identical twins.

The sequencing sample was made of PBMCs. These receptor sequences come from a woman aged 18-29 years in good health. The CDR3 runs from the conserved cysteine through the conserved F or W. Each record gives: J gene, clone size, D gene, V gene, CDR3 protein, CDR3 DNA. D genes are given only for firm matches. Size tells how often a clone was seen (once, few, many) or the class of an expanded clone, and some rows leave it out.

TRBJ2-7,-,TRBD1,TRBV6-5,CASSYWGQGVGEQYF,TGTGCCAGCAGTTACTGGGGACAGGGGGTTGGGGAGCAGTACTTC
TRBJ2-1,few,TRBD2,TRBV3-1,CASSQGTSGVGEQFF,TGTGCCAGCAGCCAAGGGACTAGCGGTGTTGGTGAGCAGTTCTTC
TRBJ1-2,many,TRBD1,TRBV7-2,CASRPKTGGNYGYTF,TGTGCCAGCAGACCCAAGACAGGGGGCAACTATGGCTACACCTTC
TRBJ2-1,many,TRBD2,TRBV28,CASSPPGTSGSWRTHNEQFF,TGTGCCAGCAGTCCCCCCGGTACTAGCGGGAGTTGGAGGACCCACAATGAGCAGTTCTTC
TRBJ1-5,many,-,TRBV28,CASSSPLRQPQHF,TGTGCCAGCAGTTCCCCTTTACGGCAGCCCCAGCATTTT
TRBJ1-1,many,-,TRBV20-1,CSARDRPYTEAFF,TGCAGTGCTAGAGATCGACCCTACACTGAAGCTTTCTTT
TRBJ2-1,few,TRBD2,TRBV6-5,CASSYTRGSTVNEQFF,TGTGCCAGCAGTTACACCCGCGGGAGTACAGTCAATGAGCAGTTCTTC
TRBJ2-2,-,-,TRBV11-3,CASSLAGLSPGELFF,TGTGCCAGCAGCTTAGCGGGACTTTCCCCCGGGGAGCTGTTTTTT
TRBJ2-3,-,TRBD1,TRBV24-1,CATSDLNQGEYADTQYF,TGTGCCACCAGTGATTTAAACCAGGGGGAATATGCAGATACGCAGTATTTT
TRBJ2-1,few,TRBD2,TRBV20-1,CSALGLAGVGGNEQFF,TGCAGTGCTCTTGGACTAGCGGGAGTCGGAGGCAATGAGCAGTTCTTC
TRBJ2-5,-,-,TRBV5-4,CASSPGGGARQETQYF,TGTGCCAGCAGCCCAGGAGGGGGCGCACGCCAAGAGACCCAGTACTTC
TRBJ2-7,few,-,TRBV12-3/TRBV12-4,CATATRGGLDYEQYF,TGTGCCACCGCTACCAGGGGAGGTTTGGACTACGAGCAGTACTTC
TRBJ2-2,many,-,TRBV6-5,CASSYSPGYTGELFF,TGTGCCAGCAGTTATAGTCCCGGTTACACCGGGGAGCTGTTTTTT
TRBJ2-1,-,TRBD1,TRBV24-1,CATSDIPGQGAFNEQFF,TGTGCCACCAGTGATATCCCGGGACAGGGGGCATTCAATGAGCAGTTCTTC
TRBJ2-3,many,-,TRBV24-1,CAAWDSVTDTQYF,TGTGCCGCATGGGACTCCGTCACAGATACGCAGTATTTT
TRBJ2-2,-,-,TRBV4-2,CASSQDRRTVRTGELFF,TGTGCCAGCAGCCAAGATCGAAGGACAGTCAGGACCGGGGAGCTGTTTTTT
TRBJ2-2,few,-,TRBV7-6,CASSLSFANTGELFF,TGTGCCAGCAGCTTAAGCTTCGCGAACACCGGGGAGCTGTTTTTT
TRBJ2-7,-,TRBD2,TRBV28,CASSSAGLAFYEQYF,TGTGCCAGCAGTTCGGCCGGACTAGCGTTTTACGAGCAGTACTTC
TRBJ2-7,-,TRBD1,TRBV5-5,CASSFRLTGGGYEQYF,TGTGCCAGCAGCTTCCGCCTAACAGGGGGCGGCTACGAGCAGTACTTC
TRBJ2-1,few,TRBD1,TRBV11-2,CASSLGGQAFSYNEQFF,TGTGCCAGCAGCCTAGGGGGACAGGCTTTCTCCTACAATGAGCAGTTCTTC
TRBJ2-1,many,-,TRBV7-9,CASSWGDSYNEQFF,TGTGCCAGCAGCTGGGGGGATAGCTACAATGAGCAGTTCTTC
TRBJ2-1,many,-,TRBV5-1,CASSFEWGSYNEQFF,TGCGCCAGCAGCTTTGAGTGGGGCTCCTACAATGAGCAGTTCTTC
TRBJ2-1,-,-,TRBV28,CASSFGPMGGQGEQFF,TGTGCCAGCAGTTTTGGGCCGATGGGGGGTCAAGGGGAGCAGTTCTTC
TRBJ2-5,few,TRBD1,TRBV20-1,CSASGTGESKTQYF,TGCAGTGCTAGCGGGACAGGGGAATCGAAGACCCAGTACTTC
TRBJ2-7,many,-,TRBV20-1,CSAFWGSSYEQYF,TGCAGTGCTTTTTGGGGGAGTAGCTACGAGCAGTACTTC
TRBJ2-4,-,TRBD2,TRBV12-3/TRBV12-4,CASSVRLAELAKNIQYF,TGTGCCAGCAGTGTCAGACTAGCGGAGCTAGCCAAAAACATTCAGTACTTC
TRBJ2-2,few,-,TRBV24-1,CATSPPTGNTGELFF,TGTGCCACCAGTCCCCCGACAGGGAACACCGGGGAGCTGTTTTTT
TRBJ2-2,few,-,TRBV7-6,CASREMGGAWTGELFF,TGTGCCAGCAGAGAAATGGGGGGGGCATGGACCGGGGAGCTGTTTTTT
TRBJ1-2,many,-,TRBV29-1,CSVNLNGGYTF,TGCAGCGTTAACTTAAACGGCGGCTACACCTTC
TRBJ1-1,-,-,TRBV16,CASSPREGNTEAFF,TGTGCCAGCAGCCCTAGGGAAGGGAACACTGAAGCTTTCTTT
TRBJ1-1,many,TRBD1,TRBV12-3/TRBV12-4,CASSPRQGGTEAFF,TGTGCCAGCAGTCCCAGACAGGGCGGCACTGAAGCTTTCTTT
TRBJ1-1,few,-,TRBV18,CASSPPGLNTEAFF,TGTGCCAGCTCACCACCAGGACTTAACACTGAAGCTTTCTTT
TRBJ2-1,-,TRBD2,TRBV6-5,CASSYSVGGRDNEQFF,TGTGCCAGCAGTTATTCAGTGGGAGGGCGGGACAATGAGCAGTTCTTC
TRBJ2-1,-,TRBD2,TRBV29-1,CSVEGRAGLAGPVSSYNEQFF,TGCAGCGTTGAAGGAAGGGCGGGACTAGCGGGACCGGTTAGCTCCTACAATGAGCAGTTCTTC
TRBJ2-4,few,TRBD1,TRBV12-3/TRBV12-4,CASSPGTVGIQYF,TGTGCCAGCAGCCCCGGGACAGTCGGCATTCAGTACTTC
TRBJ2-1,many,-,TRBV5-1,CASSSNINEQFF,TGCGCCAGCAGCTCGAATATCAATGAGCAGTTCTTC
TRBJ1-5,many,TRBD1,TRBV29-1,CSVGQGNQPQHF,TGCAGCGTTGGACAGGGGAATCAGCCCCAGCATTTT
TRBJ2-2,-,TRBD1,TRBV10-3,CAIRTGGGNLNTGELFF,TGTGCCATCAGGACAGGGGGCGGTAATCTGAACACCGGGGAGCTGTTTTTT
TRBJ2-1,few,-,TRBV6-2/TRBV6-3,CASSPSSWASYNEQFF,TGTGCCAGCAGTCCCTCTAGCTGGGCCTCCTACAATGAGCAGTTCTTC
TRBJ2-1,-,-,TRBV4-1,CASSRTLADEQFF,TGCGCCAGCAGCCGAACACTCGCCGATGAGCAGTTCTTC
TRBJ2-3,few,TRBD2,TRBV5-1,CASSFRVGAGLAGLRDTQYF,TGCGCCAGCAGCTTCCGTGTTGGGGCAGGACTAGCGGGGCTAAGGGATACGCAGTATTTT
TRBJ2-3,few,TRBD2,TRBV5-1,CASSLQTSAFTDTQYF,TGCGCCAGCAGCTTGCAGACTAGCGCCTTCACAGATACGCAGTATTTT
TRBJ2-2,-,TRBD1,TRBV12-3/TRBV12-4,CASSFPPSGQTGDVGELFF,TGTGCCAGCAGTTTCCCCCCGTCGGGACAGACAGGAGATGTCGGGGAGCTGTTTTTT
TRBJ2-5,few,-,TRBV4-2,CASSQEYRQETQYF,TGTGCCAGCAGCCAAGAATACAGGCAAGAGACCCAGTACTTC
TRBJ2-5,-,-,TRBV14,CASSQVAGQETQYF,TGTGCCAGCAGCCAAGTTGCAGGCCAAGAGACCCAGTACTTC
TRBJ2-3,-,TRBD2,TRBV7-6,CASSLGGRKTDTQYF,TGTGCCAGCAGCTTAGGCGGGAGGAAGACAGATACGCAGTATTTT
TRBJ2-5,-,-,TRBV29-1,CSVDLDYQETQYF,TGCAGCGTTGACTTGGACTACCAAGAGACCCAGTACTTC
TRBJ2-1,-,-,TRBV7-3,CASSPRGVTGYNEQFF,TGTGCCAGCAGCCCAAGAGGGGTGACAGGATACAATGAGCAGTTCTTC
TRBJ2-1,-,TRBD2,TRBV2,CASRRERSNEQFF,TGTGCCAGCAGGCGGGAGAGAAGCAATGAGCAGTTCTTC
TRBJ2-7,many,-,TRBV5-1,CASSQDRYTIYEQYF,TGCGCCAGCAGCCAAGACAGGTATACTATCTACGAGCAGTACTTC
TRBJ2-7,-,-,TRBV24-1,CASNRDTRDHEQYF,TGTGCCTCAAACCGGGACACCCGTGACCACGAGCAGTACTTC
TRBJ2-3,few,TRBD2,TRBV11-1,CASSLTGFGTSGRAPDTQYF,TGTGCCAGCAGCTTAACGGGGTTCGGGACTAGCGGGAGGGCCCCAGATACGCAGTATTTT
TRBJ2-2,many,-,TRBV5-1,CASSTQRNTGELFF,TGCGCCAGCAGCACCCAGAGGAACACCGGGGAGCTGTTTTTT
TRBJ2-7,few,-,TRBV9,CASSASGSYEQYF,TGTGCCAGCAGCGCGTCAGGTTCATACGAGCAGTACTTC
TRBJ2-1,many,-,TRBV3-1,CASSQASVDEQFF,TGTGCCAGCAGCCAAGCTTCAGTTGATGAGCAGTTCTTC